This passage covers 31 T cell receptor beta chains from one sample sequenced in a study of CD4 T cells in relation to SARS-CoV-2 and coronaviruses. Their antigens are not known. The unexposed donors gave CD4+ T cells in 2011-2018, prior to COVID-19. Isolation of CD4+ T cells took place after about 9 days in culture. Using immunoSEQ multiplex PCR, the repertoire was profiled, and TCRdb retains in-frame clones only, with some absent. This sample carries just over 25,000 clones, 65% to 85% of them seen once, and the ten largest clones take under 15%. Sequencing was performed on CD4+ T cells from PBMCs, cultured in vitro. The receptors come from a human donor in good health.

Within the sample, this clone is medium-sized (0.01 to 0.1%). J is TRBJ1-3 and V is TRBV28; 8 positions match TRBD1. The V segment lost 7 bases and the J segment 0 bases; nucleotides outside the gene matches: 5. The CDR3 is 15 amino acids. Germline V gene sequence: CDR1 MDHEN, CDR2 SYDVKM. CDR3 region: CASNTQGGSGNTIYF. The CDR3 DNA follows: TGTGCCAGCAATACACAGGGGGGCTCTGGAAACACCATATATTTT.

This clone was observed a handful of times. This sequence joins TRBV7-3 and TRBJ2-2, with D possibly matching TRBD2 (5 bases). The germline V gene encodes CDR1 SGHTA and CDR2 FQGTGA. Trimming took off 6 bases at V and 8 bases at J, with 16 bases between the two ends. The CDR3 covers 14 residues. CDR3 nucleotides: TGTGCCAGCAGTCCAGGACTCGTCGGAGGGGAGCTGTTTTTT. Translation: CASSPGLVGGELFF.

This clone was recorded once. The V gene is TRBV19, the J gene TRBJ2-2, with 13 nucleotides matching TRBD2. CDR1 and CDR2 from the germline V gene are LNHDA and SQIVND (reference sequence). The J segment lost 7 bases and the V segment lost 2 bases, leaving 7 bases of the junction unmatched. The CDR3 has 17 residues. The CDR3 DNA sequence: TGTGCCAGTAGTATAACTAGCGGGAGGGCCCTGGACGGGGAGCTGTTTTTT. Its protein is CASSITSGRALDGELFF.

This chain joins TRBV19 and TRBJ2-1, with a weak D call TRBD2 (6 bases). This CDR3 has 14 residues. With 6 bases removed from V and 5 bases from J, the gap between germline ends came to 14 bases. Germline CDR1 and CDR2: LNHDA and SQIVND (reference sequence). The DNA of the CDR3 is TGTGCCAGTAGCCCCCGGGGGTCGAACAATGAGCAGTTCTTC. Encoded protein: CASSPRGSNNEQFF. Filled out from reference TRBV19 and TRBJ2-1, the complete variable domain reads DGGITQSPKYLFRKEGQNVTLSCEQNLNHDAMYWYRQDPGQGLRLIYYSQIVNDFQKGDIAEGYSVSREKKESFPLTVTSAQKNPTAFYLCASSPRGSNNEQFFGPGTRLTVL.

The rearrangement links TRBV9 to TRBJ2-2; 8 positions agree with TRBD1. Germline V lookup: CDR1 SGDLS, CDR2 YYNGEE. V shed 3 bases and J 2 bases; nucleotides not matched to a gene: 9. The CDR3 length is 17 residues. The CDR3 DNA follows: TGTGCCAGCAGCGCCCGGACAGGGACCCTTAACACCGGGGAGCTGTTTTTT. This encodes CASSARTGTLNTGELFF. Variable domain in full (rest from reference TRBV9 and TRBJ2-2): DSGVTQTPKHLITATGQRVTLRCSPRSGDLSVYWYQQSLDQGLQFLIQYYNGEERAKGNILERFSAQQFPDLHSELNLSSLELGDSALYFCASSARTGTLNTGELFFGEGSRLTVL.

J is TRBJ1-1 and V is TRBV29-1, with D unclear. CDR1 is SQVTM and CDR2 is ANQGSEA in the germline V gene. The V end lost 6 bases, the J end lost 0 bases, and 11 bases lay between the germline ends. There are 13 residues in the CDR3. The CDR3 loop is CSVARGVNTEAFF. The CDR3 bases are TGCAGCGTCGCCCGGGGTGTGAACACTGAAGCTTTCTTT.

CDR3 DNA sequence: TGTGCTAGTGGTTTGGACCTCCCGGGGGCGCGAGAGACCCAGTACTTC. It codes for CASGLDLPGARETQYF. This chain connects TRBV12-5 to TRBJ2-5; D may correspond to TRBD1 or TRBD2 (6 bases each). V lost 1 base to trimming and J lost 4 bases, with 16 bases between them. This CDR3 has 16 residues. Germline V gene data show CDR1 as LGHNT and CDR2 as FRNRAP.

This chain connects TRBV6-6 to TRBJ1-1; unclear D gene. This CDR3 spans 13 amino acids. V dropped 2 bases and J dropped 5 bases, with 9 bases sitting between them. CDR1 MNHNY and CDR2 SVGAGI come from the germline V gene (reference sequence). The CDR3 region is CASSYESGTEAFF. CDR3 DNA: TGTGCCAGCAGTTACGAGAGCGGGACTGAAGCTTTCTTT.

This clone was seen once. This chain links TRBV5-1 with TRBJ1-1, with no clear D. Germline assignment: CDR1 SGHRS and CDR2 YFSETQ. The CDR3 totals 15 residues. The germline V and J ends were trimmed by 3 bases and 4 bases, with 16 bases remaining between them. DNA of the CDR3: TGCGCCAGCAGCTCGTACGGGTCGAAGAGCACTGAAGCTTTCTTT. This gives the protein CASSSYGSKSTEAFF. Variable domain in full (rest from reference TRBV5-1 and TRBJ1-1): KAGVTQTPRYLIKTRGQQVTLSCSPISGHRSVSWYQQTPGQGLQFLFEYFSETQRNKGNFPGRFSGRQFSNSRSEMNVSTLELGDSALYLCASSSYGSKSTEAFFGQGTRLTVV.

The CDR3 DNA sequence: TGTGCCAGCAGTCCCCTGGGCCCGGGCGGCAATCAGCCCCAGCATTTT. Amino acids: CASSPLGPGGNQPQHF. This chain uses TRBV6-6 with TRBJ1-5; D not certain. With 5 bases removed from V and 2 bases from J, the gap between germline ends came to 16 bases. Germline loops: CDR1 MNHNY, CDR2 SVGAGI (reference sequence). This CDR3 has 16 residues.

In its sample, this clone was seen a few times. J is TRBJ2-1 and V is TRBV11-3; TRBD2 might be the D (7 bases). This CDR3 is built from 15 residues. V gave up 5 bases and J gave up 3 bases, with 14 bases separating them. Germline values: CDR1 SGHNT, CDR2 YENEEA. CDR3 in amino acids: CASSVRGAGYNEQFF. In DNA form, the CDR3 reads TGTGCCAGCAGCGTACGGGGGGCAGGCTACAATGAGCAGTTCTTC.

The V gene is TRBV5-1, the J gene TRBJ2-7, with TRBD1 matching over 11 bases. The germline gives CDR1 SGHRS, CDR2 YFSETQ. Trimming removed 4 bases from V and 4 bases from J; junction bases left unmatched: 13. There are 17 residues in the CDR3. CDR3 in DNA: TGCGCCAGCAGCGCCGGGACAGGGGGGTTCCGCTCGTACGAGCAGTACTTC. It codes for CASSAGTGGFRSYEQYF.

The chain couples TRBV29-1 to TRBJ1-2, with TRBD1 identical over 7 bases. Germline CDR1 SQVTM, CDR2 ANQGSEA. The V and J ends lost 5 bases and 4 bases, in that order; junction bases with no gene match: 4. The CDR3 is 12 amino acids. CDR3 amino acids: CSVRRDSYGYTF. CDR3 nucleotide sequence: TGCAGCGTTAGGAGGGACAGCTATGGCTACACCTTC.

The chain links TRBV7-7 to TRBJ2-5; 9 bases fit TRBD2. The V segment lost 5 bases and the J segment 5 bases; nucleotides outside the gene matches: 12. This CDR3 region has 16 residues. Germline V lookup: CDR1 SSHAT, CDR2 FNYEAQ (reference sequence). CDR3 coding DNA: TGTGCCAGCAGCCCCGGGACTAGCCGGGCGAGGGAGACCCAGTACTTC. Its translation: CASSPGTSRARETQYF. Using reference TRBV7-7 and TRBJ2-5 for the parts outside the CDR3, the full variable domain is GAGVSQSPRYKVTKRGQDVTLRCDPISSHATLYWYQQALGQGPEFLTYFNYEAQPDKSGLPSDRFSAERPEGSISTLTIQRTEQRDSAMYRCASSPGTSRARETQYFGPGTRLLVL.

The gene calls are TRBV7-2 and TRBJ1-4; D gene uncertain. CDR1 is SGHTA, CDR2 FQGNSA, per germline. Trimming left V 5 bases short and J 0 bases short, with 7 bases between. This CDR3 comprises 14 residues. The CDR3 here is CASSPTPTNEKLFF. The CDR3 coding sequence is TGTGCCAGCAGCCCCACTCCAACTAATGAAAAACTGTTTTTT.

CDR3 protein: CASSRGQGDSPLHF. DNA for the CDR3: TGTGCCAGCAGCCGAGGACAGGGCGATTCACCCCTCCACTTT. The chain employs TRBV7-8 and TRBJ1-6, with 8 bases lining up with TRBD1. The CDR3 runs to 14 residues. After removal of 5 bases from V and 8 bases from J, the junction contained 5 bases not matched to a gene. CDR1 and CDR2 from the germline V gene are SGHVS and FQNEAQ.

This clone has only a few counts. V and J are TRBV2 and TRBJ2-2, with 7 nucleotides matching TRBD1. This CDR3 spans 15 amino acids. The V gene's germline CDR1 is SNHLY and CDR2 FYNNEI. The junction had 8 bases not matched to a gene; V was cut back by 4 bases and J by 6 bases. The CDR3 sequence: CASSAGRGFSGELFF. For the CDR3, the DNA is TGTGCCAGCAGTGCCGGCAGGGGGTTTTCCGGGGAGCTGTTTTTT.

The rearrangement uses TRBV4-1 and TRBJ2-3, with 14 bases fitting TRBD2. The CDR3 contains 18 residues. With V trimmed by 1 base and J by 4 bases, 7 bases remained unmatched. Germline V gene data show CDR1 as MGHRA and CDR2 as YSYEKL. The DNA for the CDR3 is TGCGCCAGCAGCCAAGGTCCGGGACTAGCGGGAGAGGCAGATACGCAGTATTTT. Amino acid sequence: CASSQGPGLAGEADTQYF.

The chain couples TRBV12-3 or TRBV12-4 to TRBJ2-7; D is undetermined. The CDR3 totals 11 residues. The V end lost 3 bases, the J end lost 1 base, and 1 base lay between the germline ends. The DNA for the CDR3 is TGTGCCAGCAGTTTTTCCTACGAGCAGTACTTC. Translation gives CASSFSYEQYF.

The chain carries TRBV5-1 and TRBJ2-7; the D gene is possibly TRBD1 (6 bases). V lost 0 bases, J lost 5 bases, and 12 bases lay in between. Germline assignment: CDR1 SGHRS and CDR2 YFSETQ. This CDR3 region has 14 residues. CDR3 region: CASSLGTVGNEQYF. The CDR3 DNA is TGCGCCAGCAGCTTGGGGACAGTGGGCAACGAGCAGTACTTC.

The chain links TRBV14 to TRBJ1-1; no definite D call. V shed 4 bases and J shed 0 bases, with 12 bases lying between them. The V gene's germline CDR1 is SGHDN and CDR2 FVKESK. This CDR3 has 15 residues. CDR3 sequence: CASSPLVGLNTEAFF. The CDR3 DNA reads TGTGCCAGCAGCCCCTTAGTCGGCCTGAACACTGAAGCTTTCTTT.

This rearrangement joins TRBV5-8 to TRBJ2-5; weak D call: TRBD2 (5 bases). V was clipped by 5 bases and J by 7 bases, with 21 bases between them. This CDR3 contains 15 residues. Looked up from germline, CDR1 is SGHTS and CDR2 is YDEGEE. The CDR3 nucleotides read TGTGCCAGCAGAGCCGGGAACCCCGGTTTTGTGACCCAGTACTTC. Amino acids: CASRAGNPGFVTQYF.

CDR3 DNA: TGTGCCATCAGTGACACCAGAAGCTCCTACAATGAGCAGTTCTTC. It codes for CAISDTRSSYNEQFF. The V and J genes are TRBV10-3 and TRBJ2-1; D not certain. The CDR3 is 15 amino acids. Germline V gene sequence: CDR1 ENHRY, CDR2 SYGVKD. The V end lost 3 bases, the J end lost 0 bases, and 9 bases lay between the germline ends.

In its sample, this clone was seen a few times. The chain recombines TRBV6-6 with TRBJ1-5; D is perhaps TRBD1 (5 bases). In germline, CDR1 is MNHNY, CDR2 SVGAGI (reference sequence). V lost 2 bases and J 6 bases, leaving 14 bases between the germline ends. The CDR3 extends over 15 amino acids. The CDR3 region is CASSYPGRVGQPQHF. In DNA form, the CDR3 reads TGTGCCAGCAGTTACCCCGGCAGGGTGGGTCAGCCCCAGCATTTT.

Only one count was recorded for this clone. This chain uses TRBV18 with TRBJ2-5; the D is unclear. Between the trimmed V and J ends, which lost 3 bases and 0 bases, there was a span of 2 bases. This CDR3 has 12 amino acids. CDR1 and CDR2 (germline): KGHSH, LQKENI. The CDR3 DNA reads TGTGCCAGCTCACCCGACCAAGAGACCCAGTACTTC. Translated, it gives CASSPDQETQYF.

The chain is built from TRBV7-8 and TRBJ2-7, with TRBD2 identical over 13 bases. CDR3 length: 16 residues. The J segment lost 4 bases and the V segment lost 1 base, leaving 4 bases of the junction unmatched. Germline CDR1 SGHVS, CDR2 FQNEAQ. This CDR3 is CASSLGLAGGTYEQYF. DNA of the CDR3: TGTGCCAGCAGCTTAGGACTAGCGGGGGGTACATACGAGCAGTACTTC.

This clone was seen a few times. The chain couples TRBV6-2 or TRBV6-3 to TRBJ1-5; D is unclear. Trimming took off 6 bases at V and 2 bases at J, with 17 bases between the two ends. The length of the CDR3 is 16 residues. CDR1 is MNHEY and CDR2 is SVGEGT in the germline V gene. CDR3 bases: TGTGCCAGCAGCCCTGACACGGCGTCCGGCAATCAGCCCCAGCATTTT. Translated: CASSPDTASGNQPQHF.

The rearrangement joins TRBV9 to TRBJ2-7; possibly TRBD1 or TRBD2 for D (6 bases each). V lost 3 bases and J lost 0, with 16 bases in between. This CDR3 contains 16 residues. Germline assignment: CDR1 SGDLS and CDR2 YYNGEE. DNA of the CDR3: TGTGCCAGCAGCGGCCCAGGGGACTCGAGCTCCTACGAGCAGTACTTC. Translating it yields CASSGPGDSSSYEQYF.

This clone was detected once. The V and J genes are TRBV3-1 (or the pseudogene TRBV3-2) and TRBJ2-2; 8 bases are shared with TRBD2. The trim removed 7 bases at V and 3 bases at J, leaving 10 bases unmatched. This CDR3 has 16 residues. Looked up from germline, CDR1 is LGHDT and CDR2 is YNNKEL (reference sequence). The CDR3 here is CASTKRTSLHTGELFF. The DNA for the CDR3 is TGTGCCAGCACCAAGAGGACTAGCTTGCACACCGGGGAGCTGTTTTTT.

This chain connects TRBV12-3 or TRBV12-4 to TRBJ1-2, with D unclear. The length of the CDR3 is 13 residues. V lost 3 bases, J lost 4 bases, and 9 bases lay in between. The CDR3: CASSFDTPYGYTF. In DNA form, the CDR3 reads TGTGCCAGCAGTTTCGACACCCCCTATGGCTACACCTTC.

This clone appeared a single time. Written as DNA, the CDR3 is TGTGCCAGCAGTTGGGGGAGGGAGACCCAGTACTTC. This encodes CASSWGRETQYF. The chain is built from TRBV12-3 or TRBV12-4 and TRBJ2-5; tentative D call: TRBD2 (6 bases). V was clipped by 4 bases and J by 5 bases, with 8 bases between them. This CDR3 is 12 amino acids long.